Each of the 17 T cell receptor beta chains below was sequenced from the same sample in a study of Graves' ophthalmopathy and Graves' hyperthyroidism. From RNA, the CDR3 regions of TCR beta chains were amplified and sequenced. Investigators did first-round RT-PCR with HTBI primers, then second-round multiplex PCR. TCRdb called the multiplex PCR reads again in MiXCR, with one record for every CDR3 protein. Of about 640,000 distinct CDR3 sequences in the sample, over 40% were seen once. Sequencing was performed on peripheral blood. The receptors were gathered from an adult man with Graves' ophthalmopathy.

The chain joins TRBV6-2 or TRBV6-3 to TRBJ1-3; D not resolved. The V gene lost 5 bases and the J gene lost 0 bases, with 11 bases spanning the gap. The germline V gene has CDR1 MNHEY and CDR2 SVGEGT. The CDR3 has 15 residues. This CDR3 reads CASSPQFFSGNTIYF. The DNA of the CDR3 is TGTGCCAGCAGTCCACAGTTCTTCTCTGGAAACACCATATATTTT.

Concerning this clonotype: This may be a read error: a much more frequent sequence differs by one nucleotide. The chain carries TRBV20-1 and TRBJ2-7; tentative D call: TRBD2 (6 bases). The V end was cut by 4 bases, the J end by 0 bases, with 13 bases between. Germline V gene sequence: CDR1 DFQATT, CDR2 SNEGSKA (reference sequence). The CDR3 loop spans 14 amino acids. The CDR3, as DNA: TGCAGTGCTAATTCGGAGGGCCTCTCCTACGAGCAGTACTTC. Encoded protein: CSANSEGLSYEQYF.

CDR3 in DNA: TGCAGTGCTCTCGAACTCAAATCGGACAGGCCTCCGAGCTCCTATAATTCACCCCTCCACTTT. Its translation is CSALELKSDRPPSSYNSPLHF. The J gene is TRBJ1-6, the V gene TRBV20-1; the match to TRBD1 covers 7 bases. V was pared by 5 bases and J by 0 bases, with 22 bases of the junction left unmatched. This CDR3 contains 21 residues. Per germline, CDR1 DFQATT and CDR2 SNEGSKA (reference sequence).

This clonotype was found many times. This chain connects TRBV14 to TRBJ2-5; 8 bases are a match to TRBD1. The CDR3 loop spans 15 amino acids. Looked up from germline, CDR1 is SGHDN and CDR2 is FVKESK. Unmatched junction bases numbered 4, after V lost 2 bases and J lost 2 bases. This CDR3 is CASSQWTGNQETQYF. DNA for the CDR3: TGTGCCAGCAGCCAATGGACAGGGAATCAAGAGACCCAGTACTTC.

The chain combines TRBV7-3 with TRBJ2-5; no clear D. Trimming cost V 5 bases and J 5 bases, with 12 bases left between them. CDR3 length: 13 residues. Germline V lookup: CDR1 SGHTA, CDR2 FQGTGA. The CDR3 bases are TGTGCCAGCAGCGCGGCCGGTTGGGAGACCCAGTACTTC. Encoded protein: CASSAAGWETQYF.

This clonotype was picked up one time. The J gene is TRBJ1-6, the V gene TRBV10-2, with D unclear. Germline CDR1 reads WSHSY; CDR2 reads SAAADI. This CDR3 comprises 17 residues. Trimming removed 2 bases from V and 0 bases from J, with 11 bases in between. The CDR3 nucleotides are TGCGCCAGCAGTGAGACACGTACAAGCTCCTATAATTCACCCCTCCACTTT. Its translation is CASSETRTSSYNSPLHF.

This clonotype showed up just a few times. V is TRBV7-2 and J is TRBJ2-2, with 7 bases identical to TRBD2. CDR1 is SGHTA, CDR2 FQGNSA, per germline. The trim removed 5 bases at V and 1 base at J, leaving 7 bases unmatched. This CDR3 is built from 16 residues. As DNA, the CDR3 is TGTGCCAGCAGCATTCAAAGCGGGAAGAACACCGGGGAGCTGTTTTTT. Amino acid sequence: CASSIQSGKNTGELFF.

Ten or more counts support this clonotype. The chain has TRBV12-3 or TRBV12-4 and TRBJ1-2; D gene unclear. This CDR3 is built from 15 residues. V lost 5 bases and J 8 bases, leaving 21 bases between the germline ends. In DNA form, the CDR3 reads TGTGCCAGCAGTGCTAGAATCTCGGAAGCGGACGGCTACACCTTC. Residues: CASSARISEADGYTF.

This clonotype was recorded a few times. The gene calls are TRBV20-1 and TRBJ2-5, with 9 bases that match TRBD2. Germline values: CDR1 DFQATT, CDR2 SNEGSKA (reference sequence). The CDR3 spans 17 residues. J gave up 4 bases and V 1 base, and 13 bases lay outside the gene matches. Here the CDR3 DNA reads TGCAGTGCTAGAGGGGGAGGGGGTAGCGGGAGACCAGAGACCCAGTACTTC. Protein sequence: CSARGGGGSGRPETQYF.

This clonotype came up a few times. The rearrangement links TRBV30 to TRBJ2-7; 9 nucleotides match TRBD1. V was pared by 4 bases and J by 2 bases, with 6 bases of the junction left unmatched. This CDR3 is built from 14 residues. Germline V lookup: CDR1 GTSNPN, CDR2 SVGIG (reference sequence). The CDR3 DNA reads TGTGCCTGGAAAAAGGGACAGGGCACCTACGAGCAGTACTTC. Encoded protein: CAWKKGQGTYEQYF.

This clonotype was seen repeatedly, ten times or more. The V and J genes are TRBV20-1 and TRBJ1-2; TRBD1 might be the D (5 bases). CDR3 length: 13 residues. The ends were cut back, 6 bases at V and 7 bases at J, with 18 bases in the middle. In germline, CDR1 is DFQATT, CDR2 SNEGSKA (reference sequence). CDR3 protein: CSAETEKRGGYTF. CDR3 coding DNA: TGCAGTGCCGAGACAGAAAAAAGGGGTGGCTACACCTTC.

The V and J genes are TRBV5-1 and TRBJ1-3; D call uncertain. The CDR3 consists of 14 residues. CDR1 SGHRS and CDR2 YFSETQ come from the germline V gene. V lost 0 bases to trimming and J lost 8 bases, with 12 bases between them. For the CDR3, the DNA is TGCGCCAGCAGCTTGGCTGCGATCGGGGACACCATATATTTT. This encodes CASSLAAIGDTIYF.

Ten or more counts support this clonotype. The rearrangement joins TRBV5-1 to TRBJ1-6, with 12 bases aligning to TRBD1. Germline CDR1 is SGHRS and CDR2 is YFSETQ. Losses at the gene ends were 0 bases for V and 9 bases for J; bases not matched to a gene: 4. The CDR3 extends over 16 amino acids. DNA of the CDR3: TGCGCCAGCAGCTTGGAGGGGACAGGGGGCAGTTCACCCCTCCACTTT. The encoded protein is CASSLEGTGGSSPLHF.

Notes on this clonotype: Its ends do not fully match the called genes, so a read error is possible. This chain joins TRBV13 and TRBJ1-2, with TRBD1 as a possible D gene (6 bases). Per germline, CDR1 PRHDT and CDR2 FYEKMQ (reference sequence). The CDR3 has 15 residues. As DNA, the CDR3 is TGCGCCAGCAGCCAAGGGGGGGACTCCCTCTATGGCTACACCTTC. As protein: CASSQGGDSLYGYTF.

On this clonotype: A read error is likely, as this CDR3 ends without the conserved phenylalanine or tryptophan. Because the CDR3's place on the DNA is in doubt, the DNA is left out and the CDR3 is given as listed by TCRdb. The rearrangement uses TRBV14 and TRBJ2-6; the D segment call TRBD1 is taken from the table without a DNA check. With termini counted, the CDR3 has 8 amino acids. Germline CDR1 reads SGHDN; CDR2 reads FVKESK. The chain's CDR3 is CASSRTAR.

The J gene is TRBJ1-1, the V gene TRBV4-2; a possible D gene is TRBD1 (5 bases). Deletions cut 4 bases from V and 5 bases from J, with 14 bases between. The CDR3 is 14 residues long. Germline CDR1 LGHNA, CDR2 YNFKEQ. CDR3 nucleotide sequence: TGTGCCAGCAGCCGAGGATACCGGACAACTGAAGCTTTCTTT. Translation: CASSRGYRTTEAFF.

This rearrangement joins TRBV2 to TRBJ2-7; tentatively, D is TRBD2 (6 bases). V lost 6 bases, J lost 3 bases, and 9 bases lay in between. This CDR3 region has 12 residues. Germline V gene sequence: CDR1 SNHLY, CDR2 FYNNEI. The chain's CDR3 is CASREGSYEQYF. CDR3 DNA: TGTGCCAGCAGGGAGGGGAGCTACGAGCAGTACTTC.